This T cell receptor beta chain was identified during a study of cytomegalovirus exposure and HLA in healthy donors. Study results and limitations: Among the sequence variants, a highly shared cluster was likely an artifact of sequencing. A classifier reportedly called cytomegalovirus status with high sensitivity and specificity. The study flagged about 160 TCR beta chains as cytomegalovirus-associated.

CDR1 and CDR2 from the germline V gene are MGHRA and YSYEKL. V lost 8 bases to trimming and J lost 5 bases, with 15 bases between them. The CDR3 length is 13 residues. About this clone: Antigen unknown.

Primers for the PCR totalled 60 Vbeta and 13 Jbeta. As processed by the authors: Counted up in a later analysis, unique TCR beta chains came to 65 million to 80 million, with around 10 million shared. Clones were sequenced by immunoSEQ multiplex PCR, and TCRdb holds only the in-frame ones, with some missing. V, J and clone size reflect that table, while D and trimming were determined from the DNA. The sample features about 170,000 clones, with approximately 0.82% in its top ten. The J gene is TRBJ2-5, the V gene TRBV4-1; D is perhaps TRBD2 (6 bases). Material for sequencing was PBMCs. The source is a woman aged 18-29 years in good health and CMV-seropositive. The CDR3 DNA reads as TGCGCCAGCTCGCAGACTAGTTTCGAGACCCAGTACTTC. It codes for CASSQTSFETQYF.